This entry lists 17 T cell receptor beta chains sequenced from one sample in a study of brain T cells in children with intractable seizures. Time point indicated: blood from clinic visit 5 months post-surgery; TSC patient then seizure free. The repertoire was sequenced with immunoSEQ multiplex PCR; TCRdb's copy has only in-frame clones and lacks some. The table records about 320,000 clones, about 94% of them present only once. The source was peripheral blood, collected more than 4 months after surgery. The receptors were gathered from a boy younger than two with tuberous sclerosis and intractable seizures.

The rearrangement links TRBV24-1 to TRBJ2-1, with D tentatively TRBD2 (6 bases). CDR1 is KGHDR and CDR2 is SFDVKD in the germline V gene. The CDR3 has 14 residues. V lost 4 bases and J 3 bases, leaving 9 bases between the germline ends. The CDR3 region is CATSDSGSYNEQFF. As DNA, the CDR3 is TGTGCCACCAGTGACTCCGGGAGCTACAATGAGCAGTTCTTC.

The genes are TRBV7-8 and TRBJ2-2; TRBD2 agrees at 12 bases. The germline V gene encodes CDR1 SGHVS and CDR2 FQNEAQ. The junction had 2 bases not matched to a gene; V was cut back by 3 bases and J by 6 bases. This CDR3 has 15 amino acids. The CDR3 loop is CASSFRLAGAGELFF. The CDR3 DNA sequence: TGTGCCAGCAGCTTCAGACTAGCGGGAGCCGGGGAGCTGTTTTTT.

The rearrangement links TRBV9 to TRBJ2-1; TRBD2 matches 10 bases. Germline V gives CDR1 SGDLS, CDR2 YYNGEE. The CDR3 totals 17 residues. The junction had 7 bases not matched to a gene; V was cut back by 3 bases and J by 1 base. The DNA of the CDR3 is TGTGCCAGCAGCGCCGATACTAGCGGGAAATCCTACAATGAGCAGTTCTTC. Translated: CASSADTSGKSYNEQFF.

The rearrangement joins TRBV29-1 to TRBJ2-1, with D perhaps matching TRBD1 (5 bases). CDR1 SQVTM and CDR2 ANQGSEA come from the germline V gene. Trimming left V 6 bases short and J 8 bases short, with 35 bases between. The CDR3 loop spans 19 amino acids. CDR3 in amino acids: CSVPNSRPHRNPPADEQFF. The CDR3 bases are TGCAGCGTCCCAAACTCACGGCCCCACAGGAATCCCCCCGCTGATGAGCAGTTCTTC.

As to this clone: Other nucleotide sequences from this sample produce the same CDR3. The rearrangement links TRBV9 to TRBJ1-1; unclear D gene. Germline V lookup: CDR1 SGDLS, CDR2 YYNGEE. The CDR3 has 13 residues. Trimming removed 4 bases at V and 1 base at J, with 8 bases between. This CDR3 reads CASSFRENTEAFF. The CDR3 bases are TGTGCCAGCAGCTTCCGGGAGAACACTGAAGCTTTCTTT. The entire variable domain, with the rest obtained from reference TRBV9 and TRBJ1-1, is as follows: DSGVTQTPKHLITATGQRVTLRCSPRSGDLSVYWYQQSLDQGLQFLIQYYNGEERAKGNILERFSAQQFPDLHSELNLSSLELGDSALYFCASSFRENTEAFFGQGTRLTVV.

The chain joins TRBV19 to TRBJ2-7; weak D call: TRBD2 (5 bases). CDR1 is LNHDA, CDR2 SQIVND, per germline (reference sequence). Trimming took off 5 bases at V and 2 bases at J, with 10 bases between the two ends. This CDR3 region has 13 residues. CDR3 sequence reads: CASSAGGTYEQYF. CDR3 in DNA: TGTGCCAGTAGTGCGGGTGGCACCTACGAGCAGTACTTC.

The chain combines TRBV6-2 or TRBV6-3 with TRBJ1-1; D not certain. The CDR3 sequence is 13 residues long. Germline V gene data show CDR1 as MNHEY and CDR2 as SVGEGT. V lost 6 bases to trimming and J lost 0 bases, with 8 bases between them. Here the CDR3 DNA reads TGTGCCAGCAGCCTCTGGATGAACACTGAAGCTTTCTTT. Its protein is CASSLWMNTEAFF.

The rearrangement uses TRBV4-1 and TRBJ2-7; 8 bases line up with TRBD2. CDR1 is MGHRA, CDR2 YSYEKL, per germline. This CDR3 comprises 15 residues. Trimming cost V 3 bases and J 7 bases; bases outside gene matches: 11. CDR3 residues: CASSHRTSTAGEQYF. CDR3 coding DNA: TGCGCCAGCAGCCACCGGACTAGCACCGCGGGGGAGCAGTACTTC.

The genes are TRBV3-1 (or the pseudogene TRBV3-2) and TRBJ1-1, with a possible D match to TRBD1 (6 bases). Trimming took off 2 bases at V and 4 bases at J, with 11 bases between the two ends. CDR3 length: 14 residues. CDR1 is LGHDT and CDR2 is YNNKEL in the germline V gene (reference sequence). The CDR3 loop is CASSQQGPGTEAFF. CDR3 sequence (DNA): TGTGCCAGCAGCCAACAGGGGCCGGGCACTGAAGCTTTCTTT.

This clone was detected only once. The gene calls are TRBV10-3 and TRBJ2-7; no definite D call. The CDR3 totals 11 residues. The V and J ends lost 2 bases and 6 bases respectively, with 5 bases between them. Germline V gene sequence: CDR1 ENHRY, CDR2 SYGVKD. DNA of the CDR3: TGTGCCATCAGTGAGCCGGGCGAGCAGTACTTC. It yields the protein CAISEPGEQYF.

The chain recombines TRBV11-3 with TRBJ2-1, with 9 bases that match TRBD2. The CDR3 extends over 14 amino acids. The germline V gene has CDR1 SGHNT and CDR2 YENEEA. Germline trimming cut 2 bases from V and 6 bases from J; bases unmatched to any gene: 2. The chain's CDR3 is CASSLLAGANEQFF. CDR3 in DNA: TGTGCCAGCAGCTTATTAGCGGGAGCCAATGAGCAGTTCTTC.

This chain uses TRBV6-1 with TRBJ2-7, with TRBD2 matching over 12 bases. V lost 1 base to trimming and J lost 4 bases; unmatched junction nucleotides: 2. The CDR3 length is 15 residues. The V gene's germline CDR1 is MNHNS and CDR2 SASEGT. The CDR3 nucleotides read TGTGCCAGCAGTGAAGGAACTAGCGGGGGGTACGAGCAGTACTTC. Translated, it gives CASSEGTSGGYEQYF.

This chain joins TRBV6-5 and TRBJ2-1; D unresolved. Looked up from germline, CDR1 is MNHEY and CDR2 is SVGAGI. This CDR3 contains 11 residues. Trimming removed 6 bases at V and 6 bases at J, with 6 bases between. In DNA, the CDR3 is TGTGCCAGCAGCCGATCCAATGAGCAGTTCTTC. As protein: CASSRSNEQFF.

CDR3 amino acids: CASSPGTGGTGELFF. The CDR3 bases are TGTGCCAGCAGCCCCGGGACAGGGGGGACCGGGGAGCTGTTTTTT. The rearrangement uses TRBV7-6 and TRBJ2-2; the match to TRBD1 covers 11 bases. V trimming: 5 bases; J trimming: 5 bases; junction bases outside the gene matches: 4. The CDR3 has 15 amino acids. Germline CDR1 and CDR2: SGHVS and FNYEAQ.

CDR3 DNA: TGTGCCTGGAGTGGGGAAACAATAAGGAATCAGCCCCAGCATTTT. This sequence encodes CAWSGETIRNQPQHF. The genes are TRBV30 and TRBJ1-5; D gene ambiguous. Trimming stripped 1 base from V and 4 bases from J, with 14 bases between. The CDR3 runs to 15 residues. Per the germline V gene, CDR1 is GTSNPN and CDR2 is SVGIG (reference sequence). The entire variable domain, with the rest obtained from reference TRBV30 and TRBJ1-5, is as follows: SQTIHQWPATLVQPVGSPLSLECTVEGTSNPNLYWYRQAAGRGLQLLFYSVGIGQISSEVPQNLSASRPQDRQFILSSKKLLLSDSGFYLCAWSGETIRNQPQHFGDGTRLSIL.

This chain uses TRBV5-1 with TRBJ1-1, with 9 positions matching TRBD1. Germline V gives CDR1 SGHRS, CDR2 YFSETQ. Trimming removed 7 bases from V and 7 bases from J; junction bases left unmatched: 11. This CDR3 has 14 residues. CDR3 sequence: CASRFRDRVNEAFF. The CDR3 DNA sequence: TGCGCCAGCCGGTTCCGGGACAGGGTGAATGAAGCTTTCTTT.

V and J are TRBV11-2 and TRBJ1-2; no clear D gene. The CDR3 length is 12 residues. Looked up from germline, CDR1 is SGHAT and CDR2 is FQNNGV. Trimming left V 6 bases short and J 4 bases short, with 9 bases between. The DNA for the CDR3 is TGTGCCAGCAGATACAGACTCTATGGCTACACCTTC. Its translation is CASRYRLYGYTF.